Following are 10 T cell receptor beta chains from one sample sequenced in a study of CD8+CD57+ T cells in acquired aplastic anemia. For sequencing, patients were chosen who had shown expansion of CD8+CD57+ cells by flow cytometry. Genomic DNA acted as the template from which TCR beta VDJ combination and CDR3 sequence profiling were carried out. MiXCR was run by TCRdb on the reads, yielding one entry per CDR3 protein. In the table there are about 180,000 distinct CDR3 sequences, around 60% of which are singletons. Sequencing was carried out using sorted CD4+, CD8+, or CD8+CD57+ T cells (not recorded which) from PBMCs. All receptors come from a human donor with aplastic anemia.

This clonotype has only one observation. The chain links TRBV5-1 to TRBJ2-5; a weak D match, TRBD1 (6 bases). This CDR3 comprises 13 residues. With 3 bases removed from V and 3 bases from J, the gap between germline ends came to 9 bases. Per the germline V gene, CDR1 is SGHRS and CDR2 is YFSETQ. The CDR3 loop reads CASSSGQEETQYF. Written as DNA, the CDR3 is TGCGCCAGCAGCTCGGGACAAGAAGAGACCCAGTACTTC.

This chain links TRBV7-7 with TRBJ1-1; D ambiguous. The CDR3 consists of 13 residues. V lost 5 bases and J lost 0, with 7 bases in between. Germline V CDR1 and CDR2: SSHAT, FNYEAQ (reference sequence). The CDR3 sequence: CASSAALNTEAFF. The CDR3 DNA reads TGTGCCAGCAGCGCCGCCCTGAACACTGAAGCTTTCTTT.

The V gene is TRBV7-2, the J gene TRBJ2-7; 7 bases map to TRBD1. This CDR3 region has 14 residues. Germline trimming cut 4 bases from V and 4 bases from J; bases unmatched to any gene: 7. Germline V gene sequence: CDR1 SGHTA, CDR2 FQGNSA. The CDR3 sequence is CASSYRQGSYEQYF. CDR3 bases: TGTGCCAGCAGCTACCGACAGGGTTCTTACGAGCAGTACTTC.

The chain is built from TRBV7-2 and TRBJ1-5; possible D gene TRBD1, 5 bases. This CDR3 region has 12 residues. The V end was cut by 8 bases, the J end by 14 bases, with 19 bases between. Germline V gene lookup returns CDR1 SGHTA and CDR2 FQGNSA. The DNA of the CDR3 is TGTGCCAGCGTACGGGACGGAGCCTACGAGCATTTT. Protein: CASVRDGAYEHF.

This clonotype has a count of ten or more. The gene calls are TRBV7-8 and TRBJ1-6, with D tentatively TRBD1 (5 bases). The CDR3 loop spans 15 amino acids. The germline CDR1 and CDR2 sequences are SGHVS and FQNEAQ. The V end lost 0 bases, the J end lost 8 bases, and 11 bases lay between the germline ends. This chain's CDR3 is CASSLAGDWDSPLHF. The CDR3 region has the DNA TGTGCCAGCAGCTTAGCTGGGGACTGGGATTCACCCCTCCACTTT.

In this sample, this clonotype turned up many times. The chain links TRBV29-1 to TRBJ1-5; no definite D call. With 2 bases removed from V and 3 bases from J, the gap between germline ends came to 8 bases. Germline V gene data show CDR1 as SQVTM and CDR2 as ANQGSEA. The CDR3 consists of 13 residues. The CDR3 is CSVESGPNQPQHF. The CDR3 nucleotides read TGCAGCGTTGAAAGCGGACCCAATCAGCCCCAGCATTTT.

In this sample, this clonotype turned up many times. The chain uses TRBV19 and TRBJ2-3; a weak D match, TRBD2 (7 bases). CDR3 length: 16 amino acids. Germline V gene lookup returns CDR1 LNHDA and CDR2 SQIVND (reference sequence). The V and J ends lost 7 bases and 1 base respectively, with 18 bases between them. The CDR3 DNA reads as TGTGCCAGTAAGCCCTGGGGAGGGGGACGCACAGATACGCAGTATTTT. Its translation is CASKPWGGGRTDTQYF.

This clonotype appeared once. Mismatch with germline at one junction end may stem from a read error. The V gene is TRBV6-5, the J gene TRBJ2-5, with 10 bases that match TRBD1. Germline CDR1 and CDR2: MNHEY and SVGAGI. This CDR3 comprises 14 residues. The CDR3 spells CASRMTGGSEIQYF. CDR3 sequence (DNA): TGTGCCAGCAGGATGACAGGGGGCTCAGAGATCCAGTACTTC.

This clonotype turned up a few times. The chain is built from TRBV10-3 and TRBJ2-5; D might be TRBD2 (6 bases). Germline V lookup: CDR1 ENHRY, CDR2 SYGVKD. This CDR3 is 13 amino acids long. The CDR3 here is CASGGTAQETQYF. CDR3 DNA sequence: TGTGCATCGGGCGGGACTGCACAAGAGACCCAGTACTTC.

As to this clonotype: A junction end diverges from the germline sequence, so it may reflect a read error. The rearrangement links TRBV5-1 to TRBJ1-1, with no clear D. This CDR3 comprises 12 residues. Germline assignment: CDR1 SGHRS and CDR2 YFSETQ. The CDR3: CASGFDITEAFF. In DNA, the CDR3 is TGCGCCAGCGGCTTTGACATCACTGAAGCTTTCTTT.